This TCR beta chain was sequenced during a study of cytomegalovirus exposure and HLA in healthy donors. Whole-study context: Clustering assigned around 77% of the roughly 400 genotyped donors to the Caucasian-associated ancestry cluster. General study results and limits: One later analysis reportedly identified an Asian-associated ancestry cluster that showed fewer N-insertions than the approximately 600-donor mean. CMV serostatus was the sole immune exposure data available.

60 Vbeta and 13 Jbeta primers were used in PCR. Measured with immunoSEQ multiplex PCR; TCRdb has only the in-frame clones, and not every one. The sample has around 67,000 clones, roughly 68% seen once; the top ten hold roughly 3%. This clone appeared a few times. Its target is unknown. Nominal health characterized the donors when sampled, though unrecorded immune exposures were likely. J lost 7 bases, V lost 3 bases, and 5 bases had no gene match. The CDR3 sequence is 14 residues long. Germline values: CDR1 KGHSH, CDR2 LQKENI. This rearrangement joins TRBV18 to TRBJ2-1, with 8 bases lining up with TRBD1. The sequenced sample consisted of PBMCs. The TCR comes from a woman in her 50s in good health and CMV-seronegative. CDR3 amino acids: CASSPRDRSNEQFF. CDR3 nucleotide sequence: TGTGCCAGCTCACCGCGGGACAGGTCGAATGAGCAGTTCTTC.